This TCR beta chain was sequenced for a study of T cells after yellow fever vaccination. The wider study: Fractions of low cell number were prepared using SMART-Seq v4 Ultra Low Input. Study-wide points: Re-detected after boosting: most primary clones, 96% of CD4 and about 90% of CD8. Researchers report a weaker secondary response that nonetheless peaked faster, day 5 versus 15.

The V gene lost 4 bases and the J gene lost 3 bases, with 11 bases spanning the gap. From germline, CDR1 is SGHKS and CDR2 YYEKEE (reference sequence). This CDR3 region has 13 residues. As to this clonotype: The antigen is undetermined. It may be a read error: a sequence one base away is much more abundant.

Conversion of TCR transcripts into cDNA relied on 5'RACE template switching, which added a universal primer site and UMIs. TCRdb processed the 5' RACE reads anew with MiXCR; each CDR3 protein has one entry. The sample lists over 150,000 distinct CDR3 sequences; more than 5.5% were seen once. The source of this sequence is a man between 18 and 29 years old who received the YFV17D yellow fever vaccine. J is TRBJ2-7 and V is TRBV5-5; D is possibly TRBD1 (6 bases). This sample comprised CD4+ T cells sorted from PBMCs, obtained around 5 days after the first yellow fever vaccination. CDR3 sequence: CASSPRDNYEQYF. DNA for the CDR3: TGTGCCAGCAGCCCCCGGGACAACTACGAGCAGTACTTC.